This passage covers 20 T cell receptor beta chains from one sample sequenced in a study of cytotoxic CD8 clonotypes in ibrutinib-treated CLL. Sequenced by immunoSEQ multiplex PCR; TCRdb stores in-frame clones only, minus some. The table records over 65,000 clones, approximately 70% of them present only once. Sequences were derived from PBMCs, sampled after 12 months of ibrutinib treatment. Receptors originate from a human donor with chronic lymphocytic leukemia.

The chain carries TRBV9 and TRBJ2-3; TRBD2 matches 11 bases. Trimming cost V 2 bases and J 6 bases; bases outside gene matches: 11. Per germline, CDR1 SGDLS and CDR2 YYNGEE. The CDR3 is 17 residues long. The CDR3 DNA sequence: TGTGCCAGCAGCGTGGAGGCTAGCGGGGGGAGAACGGATACGCAGTATTTT. The encoded protein is CASSVEASGGRTDTQYF.

The J gene is TRBJ2-5, the V gene TRBV5-1; D gene uncertain. Germline loops: CDR1 SGHRS, CDR2 YFSETQ. V lost 4 bases, J lost 4 bases, and 8 bases lay in between. The CDR3 is 12 residues long. CDR3 sequence reads: CASSRRGETQYF. In DNA form, the CDR3 reads TGCGCCAGCAGCCGTCGAGGAGAGACCCAGTACTTC. Using reference TRBV5-1 and TRBJ2-5 for the parts outside the CDR3, the full variable domain is KAGVTQTPRYLIKTRGQQVTLSCSPISGHRSVSWYQQTPGQGLQFLFEYFSETQRNKGNFPGRFSGRQFSNSRSEMNVSTLELGDSALYLCASSRRGETQYFGPGTRLLVL.

This chain uses TRBV15 with TRBJ2-7; D might be TRBD2 (5 bases). CDR3 length: 13 amino acids. Germline V gives CDR1 LNHNV, CDR2 YYDKDF (reference sequence). V lost 1 base and J 3 bases, leaving 7 bases between the germline ends. CDR3 loop: CATSRGRDYEQYF. The CDR3 region has the DNA TGTGCCACCAGCAGAGGACGGGACTACGAGCAGTACTTC. Together with reference TRBV15 and TRBJ2-7, the CDR3 gives the full variable domain: DAMVIQNPRYQVTQFGKPVTLSCSQTLNHNVMYWYQQKSSQAPKLLFHYYDKDFNNEADTPDNFQSRRPNTSFCFLDIRSPGLGDTAMYLCATSRGRDYEQYFGPGTRLTVT.

The rearrangement links TRBV5-1 to TRBJ2-7; 8 nucleotides align to TRBD1. V was clipped by 4 bases and J by 2 bases; unmatched bases: 5. The V gene's germline CDR1 is SGHRS and CDR2 YFSETQ. The CDR3 has 14 amino acids. CDR3 bases: TGCGCCAGCAGCCGGGACAGGCGCACCTACGAGCAGTACTTC. Translation: CASSRDRRTYEQYF.

The chain uses TRBV7-3 and TRBJ2-5, with a tentative D call TRBD1 (6 bases). Trimming cost V 5 bases and J 9 bases, with 13 bases left between them. Germline CDR1 and CDR2: SGHTA and FQGTGA. The CDR3 runs to 12 residues. The CDR3 DNA sequence: TGTGCCAGCAGCGACAGGTGGGAAGCCCAGTACTTC. Protein sequence: CASSDRWEAQYF. Based on the CDR3 plus reference TRBV7-3 and TRBJ2-5, the full variable domain is GAGVSQTPSNKVTEKGKYVELRCDPISGHTALYWYRQSLGQGPEFLIYFQGTGAADDSGLPNDRFFAVRPEGSVSTLKIQRTERGDSAVYLCASSDRWEAQYFGPGTRLLVL.

This chain connects TRBV5-6 to TRBJ2-7; 7 bases line up with TRBD1. This CDR3 has 14 amino acids. Germline trimming cut 4 bases from V and 6 bases from J; bases unmatched to any gene: 10. Germline assignment: CDR1 SGHDT and CDR2 YYEEEE. In DNA, the CDR3 is TGTGCCAGCAGCGTACTAGGGACAGCTGGCGAGCAGTACTTC. Translating gives CASSVLGTAGEQYF.

The chain carries TRBV5-4 and TRBJ1-1; the D gene is possibly TRBD1 (6 bases). The germline gives CDR1 SGHNT, CDR2 YYREEE (reference sequence). This CDR3 spans 15 amino acids. Trimming cost V 3 bases and J 0 bases, with 12 bases left between them. The CDR3 sequence is CASSSQGRVNTEAFF. CDR3 coding DNA: TGTGCCAGCAGCTCACAGGGTCGGGTGAACACTGAAGCTTTCTTT.

V and J are TRBV5-6 and TRBJ1-2, with a tentative D call TRBD1 (6 bases). Germline lookup yields CDR1 SGHDT and CDR2 YYEEEE. Trimming shortened V by 5 bases and J by 6 bases, and 14 bases separated the two germline ends. CDR3 length: 13 residues. The CDR3 sequence is CASRKTGYHGYTF. The CDR3 nucleotides read TGTGCCAGCAGGAAAACAGGGTATCATGGCTACACCTTC.

The rearrangement links TRBV5-1 to TRBJ1-2; D ambiguous. Germline V gene data show CDR1 as SGHRS and CDR2 as YFSETQ. The ends were cut back, 0 bases at V and 4 bases at J, with 13 bases in the middle. This CDR3 spans 15 amino acids. DNA for the CDR3: TGCGCCAGCAGCTTGGTTTCCGAGGAGCTCTATGGCTACACCTTC. It specifies CASSLVSEELYGYTF. Complete variable domain (other parts from reference TRBV5-1 and TRBJ1-2): KAGVTQTPRYLIKTRGQQVTLSCSPISGHRSVSWYQQTPGQGLQFLFEYFSETQRNKGNFPGRFSGRQFSNSRSEMNVSTLELGDSALYLCASSLVSEELYGYTFGSGTRLTVV.

The rearrangement links TRBV7-2 to TRBJ1-2, with 9 nucleotides matching TRBD1. Germline loops: CDR1 SGHTA, CDR2 FQGNSA. The length of the CDR3 is 16 residues. Trimming removed 1 base from V and 4 bases from J; junction bases left unmatched: 7. CDR3 region: CASSLGGTGSGYGYTF. The CDR3 DNA reads as TGTGCCAGCAGCTTAGGGGGGACAGGGTCGGGCTATGGCTACACCTTC.

This clone occurred once. The chain has TRBV7-2 and TRBJ2-6; maybe TRBD1 (6 bases). Germline assignment: CDR1 SGHTA and CDR2 FQGNSA. V lost 5 bases to trimming and J lost 2 bases, with 10 bases between them. The CDR3 has 15 residues. The CDR3 loop reads CASSVGHPGANVLTF. The CDR3 DNA reads TGTGCCAGCAGCGTGGGACATCCTGGGGCCAACGTCCTGACTTTC.

V is TRBV7-2 and J is TRBJ2-5; 9 nucleotides agree with TRBD2. Germline trimming cut 5 bases from V and 5 bases from J; bases unmatched to any gene: 6. This CDR3 spans 14 amino acids. The germline V gene encodes CDR1 SGHTA and CDR2 FQGNSA. This CDR3 reads CASSSRGGEETQYF. The CDR3 DNA is TGTGCCAGCAGCAGCCGCGGGGGGGAGGAGACCCAGTACTTC.

The V call is TRBV10-3, the J call TRBJ2-1, with a tentative D call TRBD2 (7 bases). Trimming shortened V by 10 bases and J by 6 bases, and 16 bases separated the two germline ends. CDR3 length: 13 residues. CDR1 and CDR2 from the germline V gene are ENHRY and SYGVKD. The CDR3 spells CATFGGGGNEQFF. The DNA for the CDR3 is TGTGCCACCTTCGGGGGAGGGGGCAATGAGCAGTTCTTC.

The genes are TRBV6-5 and TRBJ1-5; a weak D match, TRBD1 (5 bases). Per the germline V gene, CDR1 is MNHEY and CDR2 is SVGAGI. The CDR3 runs 13 residues. Trimming removed 4 bases from V and 6 bases from J, with 10 bases in between. The CDR3 is CASSSQGGQPQHF. The CDR3 region has the DNA TGTGCCAGCAGTTCCCAGGGTGGTCAGCCCCAGCATTTT.

Here the CDR3 DNA reads TGTGCCTGGAGTTCCCTCTATGGCTACACCTTC. It encodes CAWSSLYGYTF. The chain has TRBV30 and TRBJ1-2; D is unresolved. This CDR3 is built from 11 residues. V was clipped by 2 bases and J by 4 bases, with 5 bases between them. Looked up from germline, CDR1 is GTSNPN and CDR2 is SVGIG (reference sequence).

The J gene is TRBJ1-4, the V gene TRBV9, with 7 bases identical to TRBD1. Losses at the gene ends were 1 base for V and 8 bases for J; bases not matched to a gene: 17. In germline, CDR1 is SGDLS, CDR2 YYNGEE. The length of the CDR3 is 18 residues. This CDR3 reads CASSVRGGGALAEEKLFF. CDR3 in DNA: TGTGCCAGCAGCGTACGTGGAGGGGGCGCGTTGGCCGAAGAAAAACTGTTTTTT.

This chain links TRBV19 with TRBJ1-4, with D perhaps matching TRBD1 (6 bases). The V gene lost 9 bases and the J gene lost 4 bases, with 12 bases spanning the gap. This CDR3 is built from 13 residues. The V gene's germline CDR1 is LNHDA and CDR2 SQIVND (reference sequence). The CDR3 spells CASQDRLNEKLFF. In nucleotides, the CDR3 is TGTGCCAGCCAGGACAGACTTAATGAAAAACTGTTTTTT.

On this clone: The same CDR3 also results from other DNA sequences found in this sample. J is TRBJ1-2 and V is TRBV27, with D perhaps TRBD1 (5 bases). Germline V gene data show CDR1 as MNHEY and CDR2 as SMNVEV (reference sequence). The ends were cut back, 3 bases at V and 4 bases at J, with 18 bases in the middle. The CDR3 totals 16 residues. DNA for the CDR3: TGTGCCAGCAGTTTTTCCCCCACCGGGACCTCCTATGGCTACACCTTC. This sequence encodes CASSFSPTGTSYGYTF.

This clone has just a few counts. V is TRBV7-2 and J is TRBJ2-2; D ambiguous. The germline CDR1 and CDR2 sequences are SGHTA and FQGNSA. The length of the CDR3 is 16 residues. The V and J ends lost 1 base and 1 base respectively, with 10 bases between them. CDR3 amino acids: CASSLGLRMNTGELFF. CDR3 DNA: TGTGCCAGCAGCTTAGGGTTGCGGATGAACACCGGGGAGCTGTTTTTT.

The V gene is TRBV11-2, the J gene TRBJ2-1; possibly TRBD1 for D (5 bases). The V end lost 0 bases, the J end lost 2 bases, and 8 bases lay between the germline ends. The length of the CDR3 is 15 residues. Germline CDR1 SGHAT, CDR2 FQNNGV. The CDR3 DNA reads as TGTGCCAGCAGCTTAGAAAGGGGCACCTACAATGAGCAGTTCTTC. Protein product: CASSLERGTYNEQFF.